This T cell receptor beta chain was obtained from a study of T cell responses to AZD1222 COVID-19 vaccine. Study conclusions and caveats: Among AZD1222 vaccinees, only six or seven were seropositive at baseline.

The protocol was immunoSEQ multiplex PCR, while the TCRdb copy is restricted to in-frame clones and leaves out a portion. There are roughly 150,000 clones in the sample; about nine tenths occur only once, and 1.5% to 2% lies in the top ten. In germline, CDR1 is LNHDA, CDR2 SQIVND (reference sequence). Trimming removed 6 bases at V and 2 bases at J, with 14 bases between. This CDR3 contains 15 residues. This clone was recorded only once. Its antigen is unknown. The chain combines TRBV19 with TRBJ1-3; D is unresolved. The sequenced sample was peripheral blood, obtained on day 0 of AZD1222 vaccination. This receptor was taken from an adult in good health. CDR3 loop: CASSPGGKTGNTIYF. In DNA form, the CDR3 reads TGTGCCAGTAGCCCCGGAGGGAAAACTGGAAACACCATATATTTT.